This T cell receptor beta chain stems from a study of T cells expressing NK-cell markers (TCRdb year 2020). Concerning the study at large: In sorted CD3+CD56+NKG2C+, CD3+CD56+NKG2C- and CD3+CD56-NKG2C+ T-cell subsets from several donors, TCR beta-chain repertoires were profiled. The libraries were sequenced on Illumina HiSeq 2000/2500, MiSeq or NextSeq, producing 2 x 150 bp reads. Seven of the eight sequenced donors were HCMV-seropositive and one was HCMV-seronegative. The eight sequenced donors were randomly selected healthy volunteers, three men and five women. Study-wide conclusions, independent of this receptor: Whether the expanded NKG2C-expressing T cell clones were specific for HCMV antigens was left unclear. In over 5 donors, the dominant CD3+CD56+NKG2C+ clonotypes were among the top 10 CD8+ clonotypes and accounted for about 1.0-7.5% of CD8+ T cells. Those dominant clonotypes were again the most abundant among CD3+CD56-NKG2C+ cells in a few donors, at about 25-60.1%.

The run used an Illumina HiSeq 2000. TCR beta cDNA libraries were prepared using 5'RACE template switching, which introduced a universal primer site and unique molecular identifiers. cDNA synthesis was primed from the TCR beta constant segment and was followed by two successive PCR amplification steps. Concerning the study's data processing: MIGEC was used to demultiplex reads and group the reads by UMI, and MiTCR was used to assemble and quantify clonotypes. To exclude erroneous sequences, only TCR cDNA sequences supported by at least two reads were retained. The tcR package was used for downstream repertoire analysis, with clonotypes matched between fractions based on CDR3 nucleotide sequence plus V segment. VDJmatch was used to annotate antigen specificity against VDJdb, with one amino acid substitution allowed in CDR3. Each CDR3 protein sequence appears as one entry after TCRdb reprocessed the reads, and no DNA is included. These V and J calls originate from TCRdb's pipeline instead of the authors' own analysis. The sample's table covers a few hundred thousand distinct CDR3 sequences. Roughly 3.6% of the sample belongs to the ten largest clones.

To determine HCMV serostatus, a commercial ELISA kit was used to detect HCMV-specific IgG in serum. Peripheral blood mononuclear cells were isolated from blood by Ficoll density gradient centrifugation. The CDR3 holds 15 amino acids from the cysteine to the phenylalanine. A DNA sequence was not provided. With respect to this clonotype: The antigen it recognizes is unknown.

The V and J segments used are TRBV12-3 or TRBV12-4 and TRBJ2-3; TCRdb gives TRBD2 as the D gene, but with no DNA this cannot be confirmed. The specimen was blood T cells: a sorted CD56 or NKG2C T cell subset, CD4+ or CD8+ T cells, or bulk PBMC T cells (not recorded which). This sequence was found in a man aged 18 to 30 in good health. Donor details come from another sample of the same person, matched by shared clones. The CDR3 corresponds to CASTLSGRAPAWQYF.